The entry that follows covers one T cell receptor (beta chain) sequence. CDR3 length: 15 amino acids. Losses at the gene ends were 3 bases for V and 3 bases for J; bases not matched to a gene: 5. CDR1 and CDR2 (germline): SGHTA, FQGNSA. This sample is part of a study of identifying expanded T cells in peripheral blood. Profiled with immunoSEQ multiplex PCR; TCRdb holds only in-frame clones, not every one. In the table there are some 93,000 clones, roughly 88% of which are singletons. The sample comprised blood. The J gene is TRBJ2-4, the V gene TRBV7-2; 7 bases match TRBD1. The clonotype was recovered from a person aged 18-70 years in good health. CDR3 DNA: TGTGCCAGCAGCTTCGACAGGGATGGCAAAAACATTCAGTACTTC. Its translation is CASSFDRDGKNIQYF.